The sequence of this T cell receptor (beta chain) was determined in a study of Graves' ophthalmopathy and Graves' hyperthyroidism. This clonotype was detected ten times or more. Its antigen is unknown. Germline V gene lookup returns CDR1 DFQATT and CDR2 SNEGSKA (reference sequence). V was pared by 4 bases and J by 5 bases, with 8 bases between. This CDR3 has 12 residues. Diagnosis used clinical symptoms, serum thyroxine, TRAb, thyroid ultrasound and orbital computed tomography. Points from the study as a whole: Blood also carried most expanded thyroid clonotypes exceeding 0.001 frequency.

RNA transcripts were the template, and TCR beta CDR3 regions were amplified from them. First-round RT-PCR with HTBI primers preceded a second-round multiplex PCR. TCRdb redid the calling of the multiplex PCR reads with MiXCR, one entry per CDR3 protein. This table has 740,000 or so distinct CDR3 sequences, 35% to 50% appearing once. The receptor comes from an adult man with Graves' ophthalmopathy. This sequence joins TRBV20-1 and TRBJ1-4; D remains ambiguous. The source material was peripheral blood. DNA for the CDR3: TGCAGTGCTAAAGGGTGGAATGAAAAACTGTTTTTT. Its protein is CSAKGWNEKLFF.